This TCR beta chain was recovered during a study of Graves' ophthalmopathy and Graves' hyperthyroidism. Germline V gene lookup returns CDR1 ENHRY and CDR2 SYGVKD. The ends were cut back, 6 bases at V and 0 bases at J, with 15 bases in the middle. CDR3 length equals 15 residues. RNA transcripts provided the template for amplifying TCR beta CDR3 regions. Second-round multiplex PCR came after a first-round RT-PCR that employed HTBI primers. Each CDR3 protein gets one entry after TCRdb re-called the multiplex PCR reads with MiXCR. The repertoire has about 210,000 distinct CDR3 sequences, under 30% of them found once; the top ten carry approximately 9%. Study findings and constraints: The model achieved roughly 69% sensitivity and 72% to 85% specificity for ophthalmopathy progression.

Each donor who had ophthalmopathy showed moderate-to-severe activity, a CAS of ≥3, a NOSPECS of ≥4, and a duration under 3 months. Thyroid ultrasound, orbital computed tomography, TRAb, serum thyroxine and clinical symptoms formed the basis of diagnosis. Fresh peripheral blood (more than 9 ml) yielded the PBMCs. In its sample, this clonotype was seen many times. Its antigen remains unknown. V is TRBV10-3 and J is TRBJ2-7, with no clear D. Sequencing was carried out using peripheral blood. This clonotype was obtained from a man in his fifties or sixties with Graves' ophthalmopathy. CDR3 protein: CAISPFGKSSYEQYF. DNA for the CDR3: TGTGCCATCAGCCCTTTTGGGAAGAGCTCCTACGAGCAGTACTTC.